These T cell receptor beta chains were read from a single sample in a study of cytomegalovirus exposure and HLA in healthy donors. Some clones are missing from TCRdb's copy, which holds only in-frame ones; the method was immunoSEQ multiplex PCR. The sample totals more than 200,000 clones. Sequencing was done on a sample of PBMCs. The source is a woman aged 25 to 39 in good health and CMV-seropositive. Each CDR3 is given with its conserved first and last residue. The D gene is left open where the match is weak.

d_call	v_call	j_call	cdr3_nt	cdr3_aa
NA	TRBV10-3	TRBJ1-1	TGTGCCATCAGTGAATTATCGGGATATGACACTGAAGCTTTCTTT	CAISELSGYDTEAFF
NA	TRBV18	TRBJ1-2	TGTGCCAGCTCACCACCCATCACAGTATATGGCTACACCTTC	CASSPPITVYGYTF
TRBD1	TRBV4-2	TRBJ2-7	TGTGCCAGCAGCCTTGGGACAGGGAGCTACGAGCAGTACTTC	CASSLGTGSYEQYF
NA	TRBV27	TRBJ2-1	TGTGCCAGCAGTCAAACTAGAGGTGAGCAGTTCTTC	CASSQTRGEQFF
NA	TRBV11-3	TRBJ2-2	TGTGCCAGCAGCTTACTCGGGGGGCTGGGGGAGCTGTTTTTT	CASSLLGGLGELFF
TRBD1	TRBV19	TRBJ2-7	TGTGCCAGTAGTCCCCGGTGGGGACAGGGGACGCCCGACTCCTACGAGCAGTACTTC	CASSPRWGQGTPDSYEQYF
NA	TRBV11-3	TRBJ2-7	TGTGCCAGCAGCTGGAGGGGCCACTACGAGCAGTACTTC	CASSWRGHYEQYF
TRBD1	TRBV19	TRBJ2-7	TGTGCCAGTAGTACCCCCCGGACAGGGGTCTCCTACGAGCAGTACTTC	CASSTPRTGVSYEQYF
TRBD2	TRBV28	TRBJ2-7	TGTGCCAGCAGGGGTACTAGCGGGGAGTCGGAAGAGCAGTACTTC	CASRGTSGESEEQYF
TRBD1	TRBV15	TRBJ2-1	TGTGCCACCAGCAGCATGGACAGGGGGTACAATGAGCAGTTCTTC	CATSSMDRGYNEQFF
NA	TRBV7-2	TRBJ1-6	TGTGCCAGCAGCCCCAGTTCAGGGAGGAATTCACCCCTCCACTTT	CASSPSSGRNSPLHF
NA	TRBV5-4	TRBJ2-3	TGTGCCAGCAGCTCCAGACAGGTGGCTGGCACAGATACGCAGTATTTT	CASSSRQVAGTDTQYF
TRBD1	TRBV28	TRBJ1-2	TGTGCCAGCAGTTCAACTGGACAGGGGGACTATGGCTACACCTTC	CASSSTGQGDYGYTF
TRBD2	TRBV11-2	TRBJ2-7	TGTGCCAGCAGCCCGGGACTAGCGGGAGCGTTATCCTACGAGCAGTACTTC	CASSPGLAGALSYEQYF
TRBD1	TRBV7-8	TRBJ1-3	TGTGCCAGCAGCTTAGTCCAGGGGGACAGCTCTGGAAACACCATATATTTT	CASSLVQGDSSGNTIYF
NA	TRBV18	TRBJ2-5	TGTGCCAGCTCACCCCCTTCAGAAGAGACCCAGTACTTC	CASSPPSEETQYF
NA	TRBV6-6	TRBJ2-2	TGTGCCAGCAGACTCGGCGGGTACACCGGGGAGCTGTTTTTT	CASRLGGYTGELFF
NA	TRBV15	TRBJ2-5	TGTGCCACCAGCAGACCTAGGGAGACCCAGTACTTC	CATSRPRETQYF
TRBD1	TRBV7-9	TRBJ2-7	TGTGCCAGCAGCTCGGGACAGGCCGGGTACGAGCAGTACTTC	CASSSGQAGYEQYF
TRBD2	TRBV5-6	TRBJ2-1	TGTGCCAGCAGCTTGGTAGCGGGGGCCTACAATGAGCAGTTCTTC	CASSLVAGAYNEQFF
TRBD1	TRBV25-1	TRBJ2-5	TGTGCCAGCAGTGGAATTCGACAGGGCGTAGAATTCTCAGAGACCCAGTACTTC	CASSGIRQGVEFSETQYF
NA	TRBV20-1	TRBJ2-7	TGCAGTGCCGGTACAGGCCACGAGCAGTACTTC	CSAGTGHEQYF
NA	TRBV10-1	TRBJ2-7	TGCGCCACGGGTTCTACCTACGAGCAGTACTTC	CATGSTYEQYF
NA	TRBV19	TRBJ1-5	TGTGCCAGTAGTATACGAGGGGGGGGGCACAATCAGCCCCAGCATTTT	CASSIRGGGHNQPQHF
TRBD2	TRBV7-9	TRBJ2-7	TGTGCCAGCAGCTTAACGGGTCATGGGACTAGCGGGAGTCTATACGAGCAGTACTTC	CASSLTGHGTSGSLYEQYF
NA	TRBV18	TRBJ2-1	TGTGCCAGCTCACCACCCGAACACGAAAGGGGGTACAATGAGCAGTTCTTC	CASSPPEHERGYNEQFF
NA	TRBV19	TRBJ1-1	TGTGCCAGTAGTAATCAGGGTAGGGCTTTCTTT	CASSNQGRAFF
NA	TRBV7-2	TRBJ2-6	TGTGCCAGCAGCCCGACAGGAGGCGGGGCCAACGTCCTGACTTTC	CASSPTGGGANVLTF
NA	TRBV5-8	TRBJ2-5	TGTGCCAGCAGCTCAGGGGGGTTTAACGGGTTGTTCCAAGAGACCCAGTACTTC	CASSSGGFNGLFQETQYF
NA	TRBV18	TRBJ2-3	TGTGCCAGCTCACCAACCAGAAGCACAGATACGCAGTATTTT	CASSPTRSTDTQYF
NA	TRBV2	TRBJ2-3	TGTGCCAGCAGATCCCCCGGGGGAACTTTACGGGGAGATACGCAGTATTTT	CASRSPGGTLRGDTQYF
NA	TRBV14	TRBJ2-1	TGTGCCAGCAGCCAAGATCGGGCGGGCAATGAGCAGTTCTTC	CASSQDRAGNEQFF
NA	TRBV18	TRBJ1-1	TGTGCCAGCTCACTCAGGGGTAGAACTGAAGCTTTCTTT	CASSLRGRTEAFF
TRBD1	TRBV7-8	TRBJ2-7	TGTGCCAGCAGCTTAGCGACGACAGGGGGACCCTACGAGCAGTACTTC	CASSLATTGGPYEQYF
TRBD1	TRBV14	TRBJ1-4	TGTGCCAGCAGCCAAGACGGGACAGGCTTTAGCGAAAAACTGTTTTTT	CASSQDGTGFSEKLFF
NA	TRBV5-1	TRBJ1-3	TGCGCCAGCAGCCTACCGACAGGAACCTCTGGAAACACCATATATTTT	CASSLPTGTSGNTIYF
NA	TRBV5-5	TRBJ1-2	TGTGCCAGCAGCCATTTAGGCGGCGGAAGGAACTATGGCTACACCTTC	CASSHLGGGRNYGYTF
TRBD1	TRBV4-3	TRBJ2-1	TGCGCCAGCAGCCAAGACATGACAGGGGGGAATGAGCAGTTCTTC	CASSQDMTGGNEQFF
TRBD1	TRBV5-6	TRBJ1-4	TGTGCCAGCAGCCTCGGACAGGTAGAGGAAAAACTGTTTTTT	CASSLGQVEEKLFF
TRBD1	TRBV9	TRBJ1-1	TGTGCCAGCAGCGACCGACAGGGGGGTCCCTTGAACACTGAAGCTTTCTTT	CASSDRQGGPLNTEAFF
TRBD1	TRBV9	TRBJ1-4	TGTGCCAGCAGCTGGGACAGCTCGGGGGAAAAACTGTTTTTT	CASSWDSSGEKLFF
TRBD1	TRBV6-5	TRBJ1-4	TGTGCCAGCAGTTCCAGGGGGGTGAGTGAAAAACTGTTTTTT	CASSSRGVSEKLFF
NA	TRBV21-1	TRBJ2-7	TGTGCCAGCAGCACCCGCGCGCCAGGACAGGGGAAATGTAACGAGCAGTACTTC	CASSTRAPGQGKCNEQYF
TRBD2	TRBV5-4	TRBJ2-3	TGTGCCAGCAGCTTGCGAGCGGGGGGCACAGATACGCAGTATTTT	CASSLRAGGTDTQYF
NA	TRBV11-2	TRBJ2-7	TGTGCCAGCAGCCCAGGCCCGGGGAGCTCCTACGAGCAGTACTTC	CASSPGPGSSYEQYF
NA	TRBV4-1	TRBJ2-1	TGCGCCAGCAGCCAAGTGGACAGTGGAGACAATGAGCAGTTCTTC	CASSQVDSGDNEQFF
NA	TRBV2	TRBJ1-6	TGTGCCAGCAGTGAACGGCAGGCAAACTATAATTCACCCCTCCACTTT	CASSERQANYNSPLHF
NA	TRBV11-2	TRBJ2-3	TGTGCCAGCAGCCTTCAAGATAGAGCTACGCAGTATTTT	CASSLQDRATQYF
TRBD1	TRBV2	TRBJ2-5	TGTGCCAGCCCTGACAGGGTGCAAGAGACCCAGTACTTC	CASPDRVQETQYF
NA	TRBV28	TRBJ2-5	TGTGCCAGCACCCAACAGAATGTGTATAAGACCCAGTACTTC	CASTQQNVYKTQYF
NA	TRBV6-5	TRBJ2-7	TGTGCCAGCAGTTACTCCTACGGGACCTACGAGCAGTACTTC	CASSYSYGTYEQYF
TRBD2	TRBV27	TRBJ2-1	TGTGCCAGCAGTTCCCATAGCGGGGCTCCCTACAATGAGCAGTTCTTC	CASSSHSGAPYNEQFF
NA	TRBV5-6	TRBJ2-5	TGTGCCAGCAGCTTGGGTGGGGAGGCCTCATGGGAGACCCAGTACTTC	CASSLGGEASWETQYF
NA	TRBV5-6	TRBJ1-1	TGTGCCAGCAGTTTCAGGAACACTGAAGCTTTCTTT	CASSFRNTEAFF
NA	TRBV6-5	TRBJ1-1	TGTGCCAGCAGTTACTCAGGCAGGGAAGCTTTCTTT	CASSYSGREAFF
TRBD1	TRBV2	TRBJ1-6	TGTGCCAGCAGTAGACAGGGATGGGGGGAACCCCTCCACTTT	CASSRQGWGEPLHF
NA	TRBV7-2	TRBJ1-2	TGTGCCAGCAGCTCGAGGGCACGGGATGGCTACACCTTC	CASSSRARDGYTF
NA	TRBV6-1	TRBJ1-1	TGTGCCAGCAGTTCAGGGGTGAACACTGAAGCTTTCTTT	CASSSGVNTEAFF